This TCR beta chain was recorded in a study of cytotoxic CD8 clonotypes in ibrutinib-treated CLL. A few counts support this clone. Its antigen remains unknown. Study results and limitations: Before falling back toward baseline at progression, clonality had risen at the time of ibrutinib response.

There are 13 residues in the CDR3. The V gene's germline CDR1 is MNHNS and CDR2 SASEGT. The ends lost 7 bases at V and 1 base at J; junction bases unmatched: 3. The protocol was immunoSEQ multiplex PCR, while the TCRdb copy is restricted to in-frame clones and leaves out a portion. In the table there are fewer than 70,000 clones, roughly 70% of which are singletons. This clonotype originated in a human donor with chronic lymphocytic leukemia. The sample here was PBMCs, taken after 12 months of ibrutinib treatment. The chain carries TRBV6-1 and TRBJ2-5; 7 nucleotides align to TRBD1. The CDR3 sequence is CASKGQIQETQYF. The DNA of the CDR3 is TGTGCCAGCAAGGGACAGATCCAAGAGACCCAGTACTTC.